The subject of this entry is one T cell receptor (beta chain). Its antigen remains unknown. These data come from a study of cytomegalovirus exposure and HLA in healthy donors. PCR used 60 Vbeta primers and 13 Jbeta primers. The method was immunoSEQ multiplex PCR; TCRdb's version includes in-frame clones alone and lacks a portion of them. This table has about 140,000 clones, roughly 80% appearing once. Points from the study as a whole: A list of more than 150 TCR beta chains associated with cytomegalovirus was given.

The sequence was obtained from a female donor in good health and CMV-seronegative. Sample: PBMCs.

CDR3 DNA: TGTGCCAGCAGTGAGGCAATCCGGACTAGCGACAATGAGCAGTTCTTC. This codes for CASSEAIRTSDNEQFF. The rearrangement joins TRBV2 to TRBJ2-1; TRBD2 aligns across 9 bases. V trimming: 3 bases; J trimming: 5 bases; junction bases outside the gene matches: 8. The germline CDR1 and CDR2 sequences are SNHLY and FYNNEI. The CDR3 runs 16 residues.